Shown below are 15 T cell receptor beta chains from a single sample sequenced in a study of brain metastases from non-small cell lung cancer. This table comes from immunoSEQ multiplex PCR, and its TCRdb copy is limited to in-frame clones, with some not included. The repertoire holds 4,000 to 4,500 clones, with about four fifths as singletons. Sequencing was performed on primary lung tumor tissue. These receptors were obtained from a donor aged 40 or older with non-small cell lung cancer.

Points on this clone: The same CDR3 arises from other DNA sequences in this sample as well. The CDR3 loop reads CASSQDPRGIREAFF. CDR3 coding DNA: TGCGCCAGCAGCCAAGATCCTAGGGGAATTCGGGAAGCTTTCTTT. The gene calls are TRBV4-3 and TRBJ1-1; a weak D match, TRBD1 (5 bases). Trimming shortened V by 0 bases and J by 8 bases, and 16 bases separated the two germline ends. Germline V gene sequence: CDR1 LGHNA, CDR2 YSLEER. This CDR3 has 15 residues.

The rearrangement links TRBV2 to TRBJ1-1; the D gene is possibly TRBD1 (5 bases). In germline, CDR1 is SNHLY, CDR2 FYNNEI. This CDR3 region has 13 residues. Trimming pared 7 bases from V and 4 bases from J, leaving 13 bases between. Here the CDR3 DNA reads TGTGCCAGCATACTGGAGGGGAGCACTGAAGCTTTCTTT. Its protein product is CASILEGSTEAFF.

The chain combines TRBV7-2 with TRBJ1-1; D possibly corresponds to TRBD1 (5 bases). This CDR3 is 15 amino acids long. The V gene lost 5 bases and the J gene lost 1 base, with 14 bases spanning the gap. Germline lookup yields CDR1 SGHTA and CDR2 FQGNSA. The CDR3 DNA is TGTGCCAGCAGCAGACAAGGACATTCGAACACTGAAGCTTTCTTT. This gives the protein CASSRQGHSNTEAFF.

The chain employs TRBV15 and TRBJ1-1, with 7 bases lining up with TRBD1. CDR3 size: 16 residues. The trim removed 1 base at V and 4 bases at J, leaving 9 bases unmatched. CDR1 and CDR2 from the germline V gene are LNHNV and YYDKDF (reference sequence). Written as DNA, the CDR3 is TGTGCCACCAGCAGAGGCTTGGGAGGGGGCATCACTGAAGCTTTCTTT. Translating it yields CATSRGLGGGITEAFF.

V is TRBV9 and J is TRBJ1-3; D is perhaps TRBD1 (5 bases). Germline CDR1 SGDLS, CDR2 YYNGEE. The length of the CDR3 is 16 residues. V was clipped by 6 bases and J by 4 bases, with 20 bases between them. The CDR3 sequence is CASNQGALNSGNTIYF. The CDR3 coding sequence is TGTGCCAGCAATCAAGGGGCTTTGAACTCAGGAAACACCATATATTTT.

This clone came up once. The chain has TRBV12-3 or TRBV12-4 and TRBJ1-1, with no clear D. The V and J ends lost 5 bases and 1 base respectively, with 8 bases between them. CDR3 length: 13 residues. This CDR3 is CASSQKGNTEAFF. Written as DNA, the CDR3 is TGTGCCAGCAGTCAGAAAGGGAACACTGAAGCTTTCTTT.

The chain couples TRBV28 to TRBJ1-5, with a possible D match to TRBD1 (5 bases). The CDR3 length is 15 residues. The germline V gene has CDR1 MDHEN and CDR2 SYDVKM. Trimming removed 5 bases from V and 6 bases from J, with 17 bases in between. CDR3 in amino acids: CASSPQGSKSQPQHF. CDR3 in DNA: TGTGCCAGCAGTCCTCAGGGATCTAAGAGTCAGCCCCAGCATTTT.

This clone showed up just a few times. The chain combines TRBV2 with TRBJ1-1; D perhaps matches TRBD1 (5 bases). V was shortened by 4 bases and J by 4 bases, with 16 bases between the two germline ends. This CDR3 is built from 15 residues. Per the germline V gene, CDR1 is SNHLY and CDR2 is FYNNEI. For the CDR3, the DNA is TGTGCCAGCAGTGCACTTCGCGTAGGGGCCACTGAAGCTTTCTTT. Translated, it gives CASSALRVGATEAFF.

This clone was seen once. The chain combines TRBV2 with TRBJ1-6; D ambiguous. The V end was cut by 3 bases, the J end by 3 bases, with 15 bases between. Germline loops: CDR1 SNHLY, CDR2 FYNNEI. The CDR3 sequence is 17 residues long. The CDR3 DNA is TGTGCCAGCAGTGACTGGTTTTCAGATGACTATAATTCACCCCTCCACTTT. The encoded protein is CASSDWFSDDYNSPLHF.

This clone was observed a single time. The gene calls are TRBV25-1 and TRBJ2-1; tentatively, D is TRBD2 (7 bases). The CDR3 is 13 residues long. CDR1 is MGHDK and CDR2 is SYGVNS in the germline V gene. V was pared by 6 bases and J by 8 bases, with 14 bases between. The CDR3 DNA sequence: TGTGCCAGCAGGGAGGGGGGGAAATATGAGCAGTTCTTC. Its translation is CASREGGKYEQFF.

This clone turned up a few times. CDR3 protein: CASSVLGTGELFF. The DNA of the CDR3 is TGTGCCAGCAGCGTACTTGGGACCGGGGAGCTGTTTTTT. The V gene is TRBV9, the J gene TRBJ2-2, with D hard to call. The CDR3 extends over 13 amino acids. The V end lost 1 base, the J end lost 5 bases, and 6 bases lay between the germline ends. Germline V gene lookup returns CDR1 SGDLS and CDR2 YYNGEE. The variable domain in full, completed from reference TRBV9 and TRBJ2-2, reads DSGVTQTPKHLITATGQRVTLRCSPRSGDLSVYWYQQSLDQGLQFLIQYYNGEERAKGNILERFSAQQFPDLHSELNLSSLELGDSALYFCASSVLGTGELFFGEGSRLTVL.

This clone was observed a handful of times. Distinct nucleotide sequences in the sample also encode this CDR3. V is TRBV4-1 and J is TRBJ1-5; 7 nucleotides line up with TRBD1. The CDR3 runs 17 residues. The V gene end was trimmed by 0 bases and the J gene end by 0 bases; junction bases not matched to a gene: 5. In germline, CDR1 is MGHRA, CDR2 YSYEKL. Here the CDR3 DNA reads TGCGCCAGCAGCCAAGACGACAGGGCGTATAGCAATCAGCCCCAGCATTTT. It is translated as CASSQDDRAYSNQPQHF.

The chain couples TRBV5-1 to TRBJ1-2; no reliable D call. V was shortened by 0 bases and J by 8 bases, with 11 bases between the two germline ends. Germline CDR1 SGHRS, CDR2 YFSETQ. The CDR3 has 13 residues. The CDR3 DNA follows: TGCGCCAGCAGCTTGGCGGGTACTCTCGGCTACACCTTC. Protein sequence: CASSLAGTLGYTF.

The chain links TRBV7-2 to TRBJ2-1; D may match TRBD1 or TRBD2 (5 bases each). Germline lookup yields CDR1 SGHTA and CDR2 FQGNSA. CDR3 length: 14 amino acids. With 5 bases removed from V and 6 bases from J, the gap between germline ends came to 14 bases. CDR3 sequence: CASSPPGTINEQFF. CDR3 DNA: TGTGCCAGCAGCCCCCCAGGGACGATCAATGAGCAGTTCTTC.

CDR3 in amino acids: CASSQDWRGGLYTQYF. The DNA of the CDR3 is TGTGCCAGCAGCCAAGATTGGCGGGGGGGCCTATATACGCAGTATTTT. The chain joins TRBV3-1 (or the pseudogene TRBV3-2) to TRBJ2-3; 9 nucleotides align to TRBD2. This CDR3 is 16 amino acids long. CDR1 and CDR2 (germline): LGHDT, YNNKEL (reference sequence). The junction had 8 bases not matched to a gene; V was cut back by 0 bases and J by 7 bases.